The 27 T cell receptor beta chains presented below share a single source sample, sequenced in a study of blood T cell repertoires in COVID-19. The protocol was immunoSEQ multiplex PCR, while the TCRdb copy is restricted to in-frame clones and leaves out a portion. The sample shows 100,000 or so clones, approximately 80% of them seen only once. The sequencing input was peripheral blood. The receptors here all came from a man at least 80 years old with acute or convalescent COVID-19.

This clone has more than one count but fewer than ten. The chain employs TRBV5-1 and TRBJ2-5; D is undetermined. The ends were cut back, 2 bases at V and 5 bases at J, with 4 bases in the middle. CDR1 and CDR2 from the germline V gene are SGHRS and YFSETQ. This CDR3 contains 11 residues. CDR3 in amino acids: CASSFRETQYF. Here the CDR3 DNA reads TGCGCCAGCAGCTTCAGGGAGACCCAGTACTTC.

The chain uses TRBV11-3 and TRBJ2-3; D is unresolved. The V end was cut by 5 bases, the J end by 6 bases, with 12 bases between. The CDR3 totals 13 residues. Per germline, CDR1 SGHNT and CDR2 YENEEA. This CDR3 reads CASSRQGADTQYF. The CDR3 DNA reads as TGTGCCAGCAGCCGACAAGGCGCGGATACGCAGTATTTT. Looking up the rest from reference TRBV11-3 and TRBJ2-3 gives the full variable domain: EAGVVQSPRYKIIEKKQPVAFWCNPISGHNTLYWYLQNLGQGPELLIRYENEEAVDDSQLPKDRFSAERLKGVDSTLKIQPAELGDSAVYLCASSRQGADTQYFGPGTRLTVL.

This clone appeared a few times. The rearrangement uses TRBV7-9 and TRBJ2-7; TRBD1 matches at 9 bases. The V gene end was trimmed by 2 bases and the J gene end by 5 bases; junction bases not matched to a gene: 13. CDR3 length: 17 amino acids. Looked up from germline, CDR1 is SEHNR and CDR2 is FQNEAQ (reference sequence). CDR3 protein: CASSLTNFRDRDDEQYF. DNA for the CDR3: TGTGCCAGCAGCTTAACCAATTTCCGGGACAGGGACGACGAGCAGTACTTC. The whole variable domain, filled in from reference TRBV7-9 and TRBJ2-7, reads DTGVSQNPRHKITKRGQNVTFRCDPISEHNRLYWYRQTLGQGPEFLTYFQNEAQLEKSRLLSDRFSAERPKGSFSTLEIQRTEQGDSAMYLCASSLTNFRDRDDEQYFGPGTRLTVT.

V usage is TRBV7-3 and J usage is TRBJ1-1, with 8 bases that match TRBD1. The CDR3 totals 14 residues. Germline CDR1 and CDR2: SGHTA and FQGTGA. V lost 3 bases and J lost 1; bases outside the gene matches: 1. This CDR3 reads CASSFGTGNTEAFF. In DNA form, the CDR3 reads TGTGCCAGCAGCTTCGGGACAGGGAACACTGAAGCTTTCTTT.

V and J are TRBV6-4 and TRBJ2-1; the match to TRBD2 covers 13 bases. The V gene's germline CDR1 is MRHNA and CDR2 SNTAGT. The CDR3 totals 15 residues. The V and J ends lost 6 bases and 8 bases, in that order; junction bases with no gene match: 7. The CDR3, as DNA: TGTGCCAGCAGCGCCATAACTAGCGGGAGGGATGAGCAGTTCTTC. This sequence encodes CASSAITSGRDEQFF.

The rearrangement uses TRBV15 and TRBJ1-5, with TRBD1 matching 8 bases. Trimming at V came to 3 bases and at J to 7 bases, leaving 11 bases not matched to a gene. From germline, CDR1 is LNHNV and CDR2 YYDKDF (reference sequence). The CDR3 runs 16 residues. The CDR3 coding sequence is TGTGCCACCAGCAGCGGAGGACAGGGAGCGGGGCAGCCCCAGCATTTT. Protein sequence: CATSSGGQGAGQPQHF.

The chain recombines TRBV19 with TRBJ2-1, with 7 bases lining up with TRBD2. After removal of 8 bases from V and 8 bases from J, the junction contained 9 bases not matched to a gene. The CDR3 length is 13 residues. Germline CDR1 reads LNHDA; CDR2 reads SQIVND (reference sequence). The CDR3 reads CASSRTSFDEQFF. In nucleotides, the CDR3 is TGTGCCAGTTCGCGGACTAGTTTCGATGAGCAGTTCTTC.

This rearrangement joins TRBV15 to TRBJ1-2; D remains ambiguous. The germline V gene encodes CDR1 LNHNV and CDR2 YYDKDF (reference sequence). The germline V and J ends were trimmed by 7 bases and 6 bases, with 18 bases remaining between them. The CDR3 totals 14 residues. The CDR3 coding sequence is TGTGCCACCAACCTGGGAGGGAAAAGGGATGGCTACACCTTC. Translation gives CATNLGGKRDGYTF.

The chain carries TRBV29-1 and TRBJ1-1, with 8 bases lining up with TRBD1. J lost 10 bases, V lost 3 bases, and 10 bases had no gene match. The CDR3 is 13 residues long. The germline V gene has CDR1 SQVTM and CDR2 ANQGSEA. CDR3 in DNA: TGCAGCGTTGAGGTGACAGGGGCTGATCGAGCTTTCTTT. Protein sequence: CSVEVTGADRAFF.

The chain couples TRBV27 to TRBJ2-1; 7 bases agree with TRBD1. This CDR3 has 16 residues. Germline assignment: CDR1 MNHEY and CDR2 SMNVEV (reference sequence). V shed 2 bases, J shed 2 bases, and the junction held 6 bases outside the gene matches. The CDR3 DNA reads TGTGCCAGCAGTTTACCGCTGACAGGGACCTACAATGAGCAGTTCTTC. This codes for CASSLPLTGTYNEQFF.

In the case of this clone: Other DNA sequences of this sample code for an identical CDR3. The rearrangement uses TRBV18 and TRBJ2-7; 9 bases align to TRBD1. The CDR3 length is 16 residues. J gave up 3 bases and V 5 bases, and 11 bases lay outside the gene matches. Looked up from germline, CDR1 is KGHSH and CDR2 is LQKENI. The CDR3 nucleotides are TGTGCCAGCTCATCAAGCCCGGGACAGGGCCTCTACGAGCAGTACTTC. Protein product: CASSSSPGQGLYEQYF.

V usage is TRBV5-1 and J usage is TRBJ2-7, with 7 bases aligning to TRBD2. J lost 0 bases, V lost 6 bases, and 9 bases had no gene match. Germline V CDR1 and CDR2: SGHRS, YFSETQ. The CDR3 contains 15 residues. DNA of the CDR3: TGCGCCAGCAAAGGGCTAGCGGCGAGCTCCTACGAGCAGTACTTC. Protein product: CASKGLAASSYEQYF.

The chain couples TRBV6-2 or TRBV6-3 to TRBJ2-1; D possibly corresponds to TRBD2 (6 bases). The CDR3 spans 16 residues. The V and J ends lost 5 bases and 4 bases respectively, with 18 bases between them. Germline V gives CDR1 MNHEY, CDR2 SVGEGT. CDR3 protein: CASSTYGTLEYNEQFF. The CDR3 coding sequence is TGTGCCAGCAGTACGTACGGGACTCTCGAATACAATGAGCAGTTCTTC.

The chain combines TRBV3-1 (or the pseudogene TRBV3-2) with TRBJ1-2; the match to TRBD1 covers 7 bases. Germline V gene data show CDR1 as LGHDT and CDR2 as YNNKEL (reference sequence). V lost 4 bases to trimming and J lost 8 bases; unmatched junction nucleotides: 10. The CDR3 length is 14 residues. The CDR3 sequence is CASSLTIGGVGYTF. In nucleotides, the CDR3 is TGTGCCAGCAGCCTAACCATAGGGGGCGTGGGCTACACCTTC.

This clone has a single count. The rearrangement uses TRBV2 and TRBJ1-2; 7 bases are a match to TRBD1. V shed 5 bases and J 2 bases; nucleotides not matched to a gene: 8. The CDR3 spans 15 residues. Germline-derived CDR1 and CDR2 are SNHLY and FYNNEI. The CDR3 nucleotides are TGTGCCAGCAGTTACGACAGGACAGGAAACTATGGCTACACCTTC. Translating gives CASSYDRTGNYGYTF.

The V and J genes are TRBV28 and TRBJ2-5; 14 nucleotides match TRBD2. Germline assignment: CDR1 MDHEN and CDR2 SYDVKM. The CDR3 totals 22 residues. Losses at the gene ends were 1 base for V and 5 bases for J; bases not matched to a gene: 21. The CDR3 loop reads CASSLYRRDGRTSGGSRETQYF. The CDR3 nucleotides read TGTGCCAGCAGTTTATACCGCCGGGACGGAAGGACTAGCGGGGGGTCGAGGGAGACCCAGTACTTC.

The chain carries TRBV14 and TRBJ2-5; 15 bases agree with TRBD2. Per germline, CDR1 SGHDN and CDR2 FVKESK. V dropped 4 bases and J dropped 7; count of bases not matched to a gene: 7. CDR3 size: 16 residues. The DNA of the CDR3 is TGTGCCAGCAGCCGGGGACTAGCGGGAGGCCAGGGGACCCAGTACTTC. As protein: CASSRGLAGGQGTQYF.

The chain combines TRBV6-4 with TRBJ2-3; D perhaps matches TRBD2 (5 bases). V lost 2 bases to trimming and J lost 6 bases, with 6 bases between them. CDR1 and CDR2 (germline): MRHNA, SNTAGT. The CDR3 contains 12 residues. The CDR3 is CASSDRGDTQYF. CDR3 bases: TGTGCCAGCAGTGACCGAGGGGATACGCAGTATTTT.

The CDR3 region is CAISESNPGHTNYGYTF. CDR3 nucleotides: TGTGCCATCAGTGAGTCGAACCCAGGCCATACTAACTATGGCTACACCTTC. This chain uses TRBV10-3 with TRBJ1-2; no clear D. The V end was cut by 0 bases, the J end by 0 bases, with 14 bases between. CDR3 length: 17 residues. Germline V lookup: CDR1 ENHRY, CDR2 SYGVKD.

The chain employs TRBV10-3 and TRBJ2-3; D call uncertain. V gave up 2 bases and J gave up 2 bases, with 8 bases separating them. CDR3 length equals 14 residues. The germline CDR1 and CDR2 sequences are ENHRY and SYGVKD. The CDR3 region is CAISEGVITDTQYF. The CDR3 nucleotides read TGTGCCATCAGTGAGGGAGTGATCACAGATACGCAGTATTTT.

V and J are TRBV27 and TRBJ1-2; 11 bases are shared with TRBD1. Germline CDR1 and CDR2: MNHEY and SMNVEV (reference sequence). The CDR3 runs to 14 residues. Trimming removed 4 bases from V and 4 bases from J; junction bases left unmatched: 2. The CDR3 reads CASSWTGGGYGYTF. The CDR3 DNA sequence: TGTGCCAGCAGTTGGACAGGGGGCGGCTATGGCTACACCTTC.

The chain couples TRBV18 to TRBJ1-1, with 10 nucleotides matching TRBD1. The CDR3 is made up of 15 amino acids. CDR1 is KGHSH, CDR2 LQKENI, per germline. V was pared by 3 bases and J by 5 bases, with 6 bases of the junction left unmatched. CDR3 sequence: CASSPGQGTRTEAFF. In DNA form, the CDR3 reads TGTGCCAGCTCACCGGGACAGGGGACGCGAACTGAAGCTTTCTTT. The full variable domain, completed using reference TRBV18 and TRBJ1-1, is NAGVMQNPRHLVRRRGQEARLRCSPMKGHSHVYWYRQLPEEGLKFMVYLQKENIIDESGMPKERFSAEFPKEGPSILRIQQVVRGDSAAYFCASSPGQGTRTEAFFGQGTRLTVV.

J is TRBJ2-3 and V is TRBV18; 13 bases map to TRBD2. The CDR3 runs to 18 residues. Looked up from germline, CDR1 is KGHSH and CDR2 is LQKENI. With V trimmed by 2 bases and J by 3 bases, 8 bases remained unmatched. CDR3 amino acids: CASSPYGLAGVTTDTQYF. The CDR3 bases are TGTGCCAGCTCACCATACGGACTAGCGGGAGTTACTACAGATACGCAGTATTTT.

On this clone itself: The sample contains more than one DNA sequence encoding this CDR3. The V call is TRBV18, the J call TRBJ2-1, with 7 bases matching TRBD2. Per germline, CDR1 KGHSH and CDR2 LQKENI. With 0 bases clipped from V and 4 bases from J, the junction kept 6 bases outside the gene matches. The CDR3 has 16 amino acids. The CDR3 is CASSPPGGGPYNEQFF. The CDR3 region has the DNA TGTGCCAGCTCACCACCCGGGGGAGGGCCATACAATGAGCAGTTCTTC.

There are a few counts of this clone. The chain carries TRBV5-1 and TRBJ2-5; D gene ambiguous. The V end was cut by 0 bases, the J end by 2 bases, with 8 bases between. The CDR3 contains 14 residues. Germline assignment: CDR1 SGHRS and CDR2 YFSETQ. CDR3 sequence: CASSLATIQETQYF. CDR3 coding DNA: TGCGCCAGCAGCTTGGCAACTATACAAGAGACCCAGTACTTC.

This chain joins TRBV11-2 and TRBJ1-3, with D unresolved. CDR1 is SGHAT, CDR2 FQNNGV, per germline. V was cut by 5 bases and J by 0 bases, with 11 bases left in between. The CDR3 has 15 amino acids. The CDR3 loop reads CASSRDILSGNTIYF. The CDR3 DNA follows: TGTGCCAGCAGCCGAGACATACTCTCTGGAAACACCATATATTTT.

This chain connects TRBV18 to TRBJ2-7, with TRBD1 identical over 8 bases. The CDR3 runs to 15 residues. The V gene end was trimmed by 4 bases and the J gene end by 6 bases; junction bases not matched to a gene: 11. CDR1 KGHSH and CDR2 LQKENI come from the germline V gene. Here the CDR3 reads CASSRDRPPTSEQYF. CDR3 nucleotides: TGTGCCAGCTCACGGGACAGGCCTCCTACGAGCGAGCAGTACTTC.